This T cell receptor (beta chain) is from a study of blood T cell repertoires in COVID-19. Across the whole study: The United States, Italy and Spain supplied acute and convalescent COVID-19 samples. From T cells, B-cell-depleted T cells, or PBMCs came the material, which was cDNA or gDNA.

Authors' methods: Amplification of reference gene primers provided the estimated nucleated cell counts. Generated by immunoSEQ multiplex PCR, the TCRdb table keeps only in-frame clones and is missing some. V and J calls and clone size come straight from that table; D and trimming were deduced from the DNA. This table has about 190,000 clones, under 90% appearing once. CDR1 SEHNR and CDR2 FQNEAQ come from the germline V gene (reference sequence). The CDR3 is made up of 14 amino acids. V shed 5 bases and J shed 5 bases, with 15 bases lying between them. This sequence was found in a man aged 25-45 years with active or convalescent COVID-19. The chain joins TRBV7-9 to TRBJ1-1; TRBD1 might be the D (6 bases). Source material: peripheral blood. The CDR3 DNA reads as TGTGCCAGCAGCCACCCGGACAGCAGGACTGAAGCTTTCTTT. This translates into CASSHPDSRTEAFF. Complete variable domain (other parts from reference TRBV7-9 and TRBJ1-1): DTGVSQNPRHKITKRGQNVTFRCDPISEHNRLYWYRQTLGQGPEFLTYFQNEAQLEKSRLLSDRFSAERPKGSFSTLEIQRTEQGDSAMYLCASSHPDSRTEAFFGQGTRLTVV.